The following is a T cell receptor beta chain sequence with its context. What it recognizes is unknown. The data were taken from a study of T cell repertoires in cytomegalovirus infection. As for the study in general: Both a matching HLA type and CMV infection were indicated by public TCR beta signatures. Study results and limitations: Predominance within the ex vivo response was attributable to HLA-C-restricted CMV-specific TCR beta clonotypes.

MiXCR, run by TCRdb on the reads, gives a single entry per CDR3 protein. Among about 740,000 distinct CDR3 sequences listed, roughly a third were seen once. This CDR3 spans 14 amino acids. Per germline, CDR1 SGHTA and CDR2 FQGNSA. After removal of 5 bases from V and 14 bases from J, the junction contained 12 bases not matched to a gene. The sample consisted of cultured PBMCs, taken from culture after CMV antigen stimulation. This receptor was obtained from a human donor in good health (CMV status not recorded). Some clones in this sample may be carry-over from other donors' samples. This chain uses TRBV7-2 with TRBJ2-2; 9 bases match TRBD1. CDR3 coding DNA: TGTGCCAGCAGCCTCCCGGGACAGGGAACGCGACTGTTTTTT. Translation: CASSLPGQGTRLFF. Full variable domain (outside the CDR3, taken from reference TRBV7-2 and TRBJ2-2): GAGVSQSPSNKVTEKGKDVELRCDPISGHTALYWYRQSLGQGLEFLIYFQGNSAPDKSGLPSDRFSAERTGGSVSTLTIQRTQQEDSAVYLCASSLPGQGTRLFFGEGSRLTVL.